This T cell receptor beta chain appears in the sequencing data of a study of shared clonotypes between healthy human individuals. Sequencing was performed with immunoSEQ multiplex PCR; in TCRdb, only in-frame clones are kept and a portion is missing. Of approximately 250,000 clones listed, 65% are singletons. The specimen was memory CD4+ T cells sorted from blood. As to subset: CD45RA-negative fraction. The sequence was collected from a man aged 25 to 40 in good health.

The CDR3 DNA reads as TGTGCCAGCATTGGGACAGGCTCCTACGAGCAGTACTTC. Protein: CASIGTGSYEQYF. J is TRBJ2-7 and V is TRBV2; 8 positions match TRBD1. V shed 7 bases, J shed 0 bases, and the junction held 2 bases outside the gene matches. Germline CDR1 SNHLY, CDR2 FYNNEI. The CDR3 length is 13 residues. Full variable domain (outside the CDR3, taken from reference TRBV2 and TRBJ2-7): EPEVTQTPSHQVTQMGQEVILRCVPISNHLYFYWYRQILGQKVEFLVSFYNNEISEKSEIFDDQFSVERPDGSNFTLKIRSTKLEDSAMYFCASIGTGSYEQYFGPGTRLTVT.